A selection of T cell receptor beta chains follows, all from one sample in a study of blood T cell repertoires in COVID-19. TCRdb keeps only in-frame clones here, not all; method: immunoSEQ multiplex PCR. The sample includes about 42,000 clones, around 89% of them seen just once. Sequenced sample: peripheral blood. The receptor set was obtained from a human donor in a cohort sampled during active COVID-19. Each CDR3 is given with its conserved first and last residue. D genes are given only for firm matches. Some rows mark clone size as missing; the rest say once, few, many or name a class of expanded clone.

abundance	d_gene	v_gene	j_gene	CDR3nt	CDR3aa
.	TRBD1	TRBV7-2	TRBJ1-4	TGTGCCAGCAGCGTACGGACAGGGGCCGGGGAAAAACTGTTTTTT	CASSVRTGAGEKLFF
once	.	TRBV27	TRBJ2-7	TGTGCCAGCAGTTTATGGGGGCCCAGGGTTGGCGACGAGCAGTACTTC	CASSLWGPRVGDEQYF
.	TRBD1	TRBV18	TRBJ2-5	TGTGCCAGCTCACCATCGGGACAGGGGGCAAGCCAAGAGACCCAGTACTTC	CASSPSGQGASQETQYF
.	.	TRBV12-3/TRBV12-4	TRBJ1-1	TGTGCCAGCAGTTTAGAACAGAACACTGAAGCTTTCTTT	CASSLEQNTEAFF
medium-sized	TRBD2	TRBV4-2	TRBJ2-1	TGTGCCAGCAGCCCCCTCGGGACTAGCGCGGCGTCCAATGAGCAGTTCTTC	CASSPLGTSAASNEQFF
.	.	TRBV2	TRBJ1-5	TGTGCCAGCAGCCGGACAGTGGAACAGCCCCAGCATTTT	CASSRTVEQPQHF
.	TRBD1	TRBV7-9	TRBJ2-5	TGTGCCAGCAGCTTTAGGACAGGGAGCCAAGAGACCCAGTACTTC	CASSFRTGSQETQYF
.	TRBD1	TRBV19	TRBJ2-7	TGTGCCAGTAGCCTAGGAGACAGGGGGCATTTTGACGAGCAGTACTTC	CASSLGDRGHFDEQYF
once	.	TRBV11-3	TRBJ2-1	TGTGCCAGCAGCTTAGATACGGGCAGGGGTTCCTACAATGAGCAGTTCTTC	CASSLDTGRGSYNEQFF
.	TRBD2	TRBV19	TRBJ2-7	TGTGCCAGTAGTTGGGGTAGCGGGTACGAGCAGTACTTC	CASSWGSGYEQYF
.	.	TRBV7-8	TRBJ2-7	TGTGCCAGCAGCTACCGGGACTCAGGCTCCTACGAGCAGTACTTC	CASSYRDSGSYEQYF
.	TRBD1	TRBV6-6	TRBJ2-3	TGTGCCAGCCGGGACAGGGGGCTTTCGAGCACAGATACGCAGTATTTT	CASRDRGLSSTDTQYF
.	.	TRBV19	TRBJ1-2	TGTGCCAGTAGCGCAGGGTACTATGGCTACACCTTC	CASSAGYYGYTF
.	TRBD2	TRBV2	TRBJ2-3	TGTGCCAGCAGTCTAGCGGAAACAGATACGCAGTATTTT	CASSLAETDTQYF
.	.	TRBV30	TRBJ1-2	TGTGCCTGGTGGGGCGGGGTTTTGGACTATGGCTACACCTTC	CAWWGGVLDYGYTF
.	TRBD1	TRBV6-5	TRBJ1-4	TGTGCCAGCAGTTACCAGGGACAGGGAGGTGAAAAACTGTTTTTT	CASSYQGQGGEKLFF
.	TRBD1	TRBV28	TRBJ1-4	TGTGCCAGCACCCGCCAGGGGGTAAATGAAAAACTGTTTTTT	CASTRQGVNEKLFF
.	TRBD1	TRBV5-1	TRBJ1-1	TGCGCCAGCAGCTTTAACCCGGGACAGGGTGGCCCTGAAGCTTTCTTT	CASSFNPGQGGPEAFF
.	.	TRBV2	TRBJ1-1	TGTGCCGCTCGTCTCGGAGGGAACACTGAAGCTTTCTTT	CAARLGGNTEAFF
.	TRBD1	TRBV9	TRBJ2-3	TGTGCCAGCAGCCAGAACCAGGACAGGGTAGACACGCAGTATTTT	CASSQNQDRVDTQYF
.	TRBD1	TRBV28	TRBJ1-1	TGTGCCAGCAGTTTTCGTAGGGGGCCCACTGAAGCTTTCTTT	CASSFRRGPTEAFF
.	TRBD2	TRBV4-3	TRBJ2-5	TGCGCCAGCAGCCAGGGACTAGCATTAGAGACCCAGTACTTC	CASSQGLALETQYF
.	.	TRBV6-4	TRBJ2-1	TGTGCCAGCAGCCCCCGGGGGGCCGTTTTGGATGAGCAGTTCTTC	CASSPRGAVLDEQFF
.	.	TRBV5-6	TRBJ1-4	TGTGCCAGCAGCTTGGACAGTAATGAAAAACTGTTTTTT	CASSLDSNEKLFF
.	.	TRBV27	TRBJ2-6	TGTGCCAGCAGTTCGGGGGCCAACGTCCTGACTTTC	CASSSGANVLTF
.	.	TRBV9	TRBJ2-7	TGTGCCAGCAGCGTAGGTGGACAGCGCTCCTACGAGCAGTACTTC	CASSVGGQRSYEQYF
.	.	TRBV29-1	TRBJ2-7	TGCAGCGTTCTTTTTGACTACTCCTACGAGCAGTACTTC	CSVLFDYSYEQYF
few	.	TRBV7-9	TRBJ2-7	TGTGCCAGCAGCTTCGGAGTCCGGAACAGGGCTTCTACGTACTTC	CASSFGVRNRASTYF
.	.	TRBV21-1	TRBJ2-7	TGTGCCAGCAGCAAAGTTCGACAGGTCTACGAGCAGTACTTC	CASSKVRQVYEQYF
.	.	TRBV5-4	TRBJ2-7	TGTGCCAGCAGCCGACCCGGGACTTCAGTATACGAGCAGTACTTC	CASSRPGTSVYEQYF
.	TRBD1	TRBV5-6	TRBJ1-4	TGTGCCAGCAGCTTACTTAGGACAGGAACAGCAACTAATGAAAAACTGTTTTTT	CASSLLRTGTATNEKLFF
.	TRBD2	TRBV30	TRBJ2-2	TGTGCCTGGAGTGTTGGGACTAGCGGTAACACCGGGGAGCTGTTTTTT	CAWSVGTSGNTGELFF
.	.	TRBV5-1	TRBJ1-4	TGCGCCAGCAGCTTGAAGCCCAAACCCCTGGGAGCTAATGAAAAACTGTTTTTT	CASSLKPKPLGANEKLFF
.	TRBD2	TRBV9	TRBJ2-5	TGTGCCAGCAGCTCTCCCGGGGGGTTAAAAGAGACCCAGTACTTC	CASSSPGGLKETQYF
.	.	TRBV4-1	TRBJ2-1	TGCGCCAGCAGCCAAGGTGTTAGCGTCGCCTACAATGAGCAGTTCTTC	CASSQGVSVAYNEQFF